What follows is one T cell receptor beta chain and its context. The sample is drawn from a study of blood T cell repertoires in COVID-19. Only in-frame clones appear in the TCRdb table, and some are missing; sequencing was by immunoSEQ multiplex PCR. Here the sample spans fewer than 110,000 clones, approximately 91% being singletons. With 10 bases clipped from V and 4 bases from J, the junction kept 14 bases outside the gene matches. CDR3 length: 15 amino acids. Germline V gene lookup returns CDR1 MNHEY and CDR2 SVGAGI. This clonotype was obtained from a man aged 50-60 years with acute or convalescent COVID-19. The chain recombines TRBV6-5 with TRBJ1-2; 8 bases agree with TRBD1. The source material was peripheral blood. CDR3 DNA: TGTGCCACATCGGACAGGGACACCTTTTTCTATGGCTACACCTTC. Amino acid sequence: CATSDRDTFFYGYTF.